The rows below give T cell receptor beta chains drawn from one sample of a study of CD8 T cells in Susac syndrome. From the immunoSEQ multiplex PCR reads, TCRdb called clonotypes with MiXCR, one entry per CDR3 protein. The table shows 15,000 to 20,000 distinct CDR3 sequences, with approximately 96% occurring only once. Sequencing was performed on CD8+ T cells from PBMCs. These receptors were collected from a human donor in good health. Each CDR3 is given with its conserved first and last residue. The order of the fields is V gene, J gene, D gene, clone size, CDR3 protein, CDR3 DNA. A D gene is named only where the DNA matches it firmly. Size values are once, few and many counts, or a class for expanded clones, and some rows have none.

>TRBV7-9|TRBJ2-1|NA|NA
CASSSVGEQFF
TGTGCCAGCAGCTCCGTGGGGGAGCAGTTCTTC
>TRBV29-1|TRBJ2-7|TRBD1|NA
CSVSDRSSYEQYF
TGCAGCGTTTCGGACAGGAGCTCCTACGAGCAGTACTTC
>TRBV19|TRBJ2-7|TRBD2|NA
CASSRASGRDSYEQYF
TGTGCCAGTAGTCGGGCTAGCGGGAGGGATTCCTACGAGCAGTACTTC
>TRBV7-2|TRBJ2-7|NA|NA
CASSLVQTTSPTGEQYF
TGTGCCAGCAGCTTAGTTCAAACTACTTCCCCGACCGGCGAGCAGTACTTC
>TRBV13|TRBJ2-2|NA|NA
CASSLVPPGTNTGELFF
TGTGCCAGCAGCTTAGTCCCCCCGGGGACCAACACCGGGGAGCTGTTTTTT
>TRBV28|TRBJ2-1|NA|NA
CASSFRGREIHNEQFF
TGTGCCAGCAGTTTCAGGGGGCGGGAGATACACAATGAGCAGTTCTTC
>TRBV7-9|TRBJ2-1|TRBD2|NA
CASSSETSGNWNEQFF
TGTGCCAGCAGTTCCGAGACTAGCGGGAATTGGAATGAGCAGTTCTTC
>TRBV4-2|TRBJ2-4|NA|NA
CASSQQLTGASDKNIQYF
TGTGCCAGCAGCCAACAACTGACGGGAGCGTCGGACAAAAACATTCAGTACTTC
>TRBV6-1|TRBJ1-1|TRBD1|NA
CASRPKGAYDTEAFF
TGTGCCAGCAGGCCCAAGGGGGCTTATGACACTGAAGCTTTCTTT
>TRBV28|TRBJ2-6|NA|NA
CASDQGFTGSGANVLTF
TGTGCCAGCGATCAGGGGTTTACCGGCTCTGGGGCCAACGTCCTGACTTTC
>TRBV29-1|TRBJ2-7|NA|NA
CSVEGLGYEQYF
TGCAGCGTTGAAGGGTTGGGATACGAGCAGTACTTC
>TRBV25-1|TRBJ2-5|TRBD1|NA
CASRRTGQETQYF
TGTGCCAGCAGAAGGACAGGGCAAGAGACCCAGTACTTC
>TRBV7-7|TRBJ2-5|TRBD2|once
CASSLGPLAGVGETQYF
TGTGCCAGCAGCTTGGGCCCACTAGCGGGAGTTGGAGAGACCCAGTACTTC
>TRBV27|TRBJ1-5|TRBD1|NA
CASSRTGNNQPQHF
TGTGCCAGCAGTCGGACAGGGAACAATCAGCCCCAGCATTTT
>TRBV7-9|TRBJ1-5|NA|NA
CASSAMEQPQHF
TGTGCCAGCAGCGCAATGGAGCAGCCCCAGCATTTT
>TRBV5-1|TRBJ2-2|TRBD2|NA
CASSPGLAANTGELFF
TGCGCCAGCAGCCCGGGACTAGCCGCGAACACCGGGGAGCTGTTTTTT
>TRBV4-1|TRBJ1-5|NA|NA
CASSQDLETQPQHF
TGCGCCAGCAGCCAAGACCTTGAAACTCAGCCCCAGCATTTT
>TRBV5-4|TRBJ1-1|TRBD1|NA
CASSTRDRETTEAFF
TGTGCCAGCAGCACAAGGGACAGGGAAACCACTGAAGCTTTCTTT
>TRBV28|TRBJ2-3|NA|NA
CASIQVLGTDTQYF
TGTGCCAGTATCCAGGTACTTGGCACAGATACGCAGTATTTT
>TRBV7-9|TRBJ1-4|NA|NA
CASSFGPDSYNEKLFF
TGTGCCAGCAGCTTCGGACCGGACAGCTATAATGAAAAACTGTTTTTT
>TRBV7-8|TRBJ2-1|NA|NA
CASSSDWFNEQFF
TGTGCCAGCAGCTCGGACTGGTTTAATGAGCAGTTCTTC
>TRBV10-2|TRBJ2-1|NA|NA
CASRRPTPANEQFF
TGCGCCAGCCGAAGACCCACACCAGCCAATGAGCAGTTCTTC
>TRBV12-3/TRBV12-4|TRBJ1-3|NA|NA
CASSSGTHLENTIYF
TGTGCCAGCAGCTCCGGGACACACCTTGAAAACACCATATATTTT
>TRBV6-5|TRBJ2-3|TRBD1|NA
CASSLTGSNTQYF
TGTGCCAGCAGTCTGACAGGGTCTAATACGCAGTATTTT
>TRBV20-1|TRBJ1-2|NA|NA
CSVPKEGYTF
TGCAGTGTTCCAAAGGAGGGCTACACCTTC
>TRBV12-3/TRBV12-4|TRBJ2-5|TRBD2|NA
CASSLSSLAGKTQYF
TGTGCCAGCAGTTTATCGTCGCTAGCGGGGAAGACCCAGTACTTC
>TRBV29-1|TRBJ1-1|NA|NA
CSVELGWENTEAFF
TGCAGCGTTGAACTGGGGTGGGAGAACACTGAAGCTTTCTTT
>TRBV9|TRBJ2-1|TRBD2|NA
CASSVDVSSGSRDEQFF
TGTGCCAGCAGCGTAGACGTCTCTAGCGGGAGTAGGGATGAGCAGTTCTTC